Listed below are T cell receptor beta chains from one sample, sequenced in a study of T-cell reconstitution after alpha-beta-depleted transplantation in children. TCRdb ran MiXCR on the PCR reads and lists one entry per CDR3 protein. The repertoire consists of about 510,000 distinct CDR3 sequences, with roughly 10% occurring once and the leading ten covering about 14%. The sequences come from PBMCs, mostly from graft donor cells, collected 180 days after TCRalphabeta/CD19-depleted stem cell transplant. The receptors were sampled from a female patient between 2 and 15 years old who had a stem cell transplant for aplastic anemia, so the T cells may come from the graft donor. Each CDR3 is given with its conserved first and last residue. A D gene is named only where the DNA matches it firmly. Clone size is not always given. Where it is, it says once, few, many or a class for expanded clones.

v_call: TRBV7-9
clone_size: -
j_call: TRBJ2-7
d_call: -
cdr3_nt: TGTGCCAGCCGACGAGAGGGTCCTGCCCCCGAGCAGTACTTC
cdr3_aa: CASRREGPAPEQYF

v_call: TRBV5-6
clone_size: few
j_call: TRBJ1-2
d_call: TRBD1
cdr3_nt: TGTGCCAGCAGCTTGAGGGACAGGGGACCTTATGGCTACACCTTC
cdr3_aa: CASSLRDRGPYGYTF

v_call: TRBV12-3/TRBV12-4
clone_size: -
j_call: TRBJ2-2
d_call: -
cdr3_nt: TGTGCCAGCAGTGCCGATCCCGGGGAGCTGTTTTTT
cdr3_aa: CASSADPGELFF

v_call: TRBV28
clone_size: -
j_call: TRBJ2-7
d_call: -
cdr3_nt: TGTGCCAGCCTTTCACGCCGGGACTTGGCCTACGAGCAGTACTTC
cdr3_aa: CASLSRRDLAYEQYF

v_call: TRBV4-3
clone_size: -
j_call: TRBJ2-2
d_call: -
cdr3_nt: TGCGCCAGCAGCCAAGTTTGGGGGGCCGGGGAGCTGTTTTTT
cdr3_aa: CASSQVWGAGELFF

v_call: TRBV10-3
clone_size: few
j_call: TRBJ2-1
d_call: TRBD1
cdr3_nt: TGTGCCATCAGCCGGGACAGCACCTACAATGAGCAGTTCTTC
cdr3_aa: CAISRDSTYNEQFF

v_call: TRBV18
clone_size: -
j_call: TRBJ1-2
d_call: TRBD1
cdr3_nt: TGTGCCAGCTCACCGCCGGGACAGGGCGGTGGCTACACCTTC
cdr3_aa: CASSPPGQGGGYTF

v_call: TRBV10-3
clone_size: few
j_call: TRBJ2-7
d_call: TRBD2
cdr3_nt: TGTGCCATCAGTGAGTCCGGACTAGCCACGAGCTCCTACGAGCAGTACTTC
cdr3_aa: CAISESGLATSSYEQYF

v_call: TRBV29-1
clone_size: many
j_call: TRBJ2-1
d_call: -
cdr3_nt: TGCAGCGCTCGGACTCCTGGCTCCTACAATGAGCAGTTCTTC
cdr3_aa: CSARTPGSYNEQFF

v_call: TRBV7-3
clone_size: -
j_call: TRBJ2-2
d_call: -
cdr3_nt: TGTGCCAGCAGCTCACCGGGAGTGGGCACCGGGGAGCTGTTTTTT
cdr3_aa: CASSSPGVGTGELFF

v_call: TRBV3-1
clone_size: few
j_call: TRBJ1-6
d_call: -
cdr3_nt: TGTGCCAGCAGCCAAGTTCGACAGAATAATTCACCCCTCCACTTT
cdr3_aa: CASSQVRQNNSPLHF

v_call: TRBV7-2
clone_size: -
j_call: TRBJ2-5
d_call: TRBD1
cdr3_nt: TGTGCCAGCAGCGAGTTGATTGGGACAGCTCCCCAAGAGACCCAGTACTTC
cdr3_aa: CASSELIGTAPQETQYF

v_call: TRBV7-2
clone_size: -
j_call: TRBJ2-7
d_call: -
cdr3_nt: TGTGCCAGCAGCTTAGTCGTCCCGGAGTACGAGCAGTACTTC
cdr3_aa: CASSLVVPEYEQYF

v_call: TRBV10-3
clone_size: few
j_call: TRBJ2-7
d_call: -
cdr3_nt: TGTGCCATCAGTGAGTCTAGGATTCTCGGGCCCTACGAGCAGTACTTC
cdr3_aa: CAISESRILGPYEQYF

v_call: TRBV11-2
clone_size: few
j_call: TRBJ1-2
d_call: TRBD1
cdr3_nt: TGTGCCAGCAATACGAAAGGGACAGGGGGCACTTCTAACTATGGCTACACCTTC
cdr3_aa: CASNTKGTGGTSNYGYTF

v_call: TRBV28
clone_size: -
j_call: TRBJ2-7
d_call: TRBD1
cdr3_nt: TGTGCCAGCAGTCAGCCCGGACAGGCTCGAGGGCAGTACTTC
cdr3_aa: CASSQPGQARGQYF

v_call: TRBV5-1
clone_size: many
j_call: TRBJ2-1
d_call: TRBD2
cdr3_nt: TGCGCCAGCAGCTTGGTGAGCGGGAGTCTCTACAATGAGCAGTTCTTC
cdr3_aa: CASSLVSGSLYNEQFF

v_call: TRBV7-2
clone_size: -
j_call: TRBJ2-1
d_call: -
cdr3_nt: TGTGCCAGCAGCTTCTTGGACCCGAGCTCCTACAATGAGCAGTTCTTC
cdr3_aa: CASSFLDPSSYNEQFF

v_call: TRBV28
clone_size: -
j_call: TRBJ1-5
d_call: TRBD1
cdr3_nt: TGTGCCAGCAGTCGGTTACAGGGGTTCCGCAATCAGCCCCAGCATTTT
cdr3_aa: CASSRLQGFRNQPQHF

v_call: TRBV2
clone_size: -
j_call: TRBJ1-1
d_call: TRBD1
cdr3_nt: TGTGCCAGCAGCCCCGGCGCAGGGGGCAACACTGAAGCTTTCTTT
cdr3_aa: CASSPGAGGNTEAFF

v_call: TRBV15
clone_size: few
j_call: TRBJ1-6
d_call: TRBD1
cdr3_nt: TGTGCCACCAGCAAAAACCGGGACAGGTGGTTCGGCGCACCCCTCCACTTT
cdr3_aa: CATSKNRDRWFGAPLHF

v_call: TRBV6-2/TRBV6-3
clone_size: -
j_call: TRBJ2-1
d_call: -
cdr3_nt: TGTGGGGTATGGGCAGGAACCTACAATGAGCAGTTCTTC
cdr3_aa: CGVWAGTYNEQFF

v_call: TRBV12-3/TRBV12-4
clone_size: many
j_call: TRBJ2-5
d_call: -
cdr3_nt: TGTGCCAGCAGTCCTGACTTTTTGTTCCAAGAGACCCAGTACTTC
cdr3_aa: CASSPDFLFQETQYF

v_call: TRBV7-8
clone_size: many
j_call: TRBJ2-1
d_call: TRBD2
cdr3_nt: TGTGCCAGCAGCGCTAGCTGTCCTTTAGCGGGAGGTTGGTGTGAGCAGTTCTTC
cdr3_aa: CASSASCPLAGGWCEQFF

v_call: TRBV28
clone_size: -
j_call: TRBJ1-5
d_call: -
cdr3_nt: TGTGCCAGCAGTTTTGCGAGGCTGGGGGGGGGTCAGCCCCAGCATTTT
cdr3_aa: CASSFARLGGGQPQHF

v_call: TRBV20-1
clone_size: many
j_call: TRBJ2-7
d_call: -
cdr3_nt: TGCAGTGCTAACAGGGATTCCTACGAGCAGTACTTC
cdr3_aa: CSANRDSYEQYF

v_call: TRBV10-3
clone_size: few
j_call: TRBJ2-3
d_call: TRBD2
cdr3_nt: TGTGCCATCAGTGACCCCGGGACTAGCGGCACAGATACGCAGTATTTT
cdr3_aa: CAISDPGTSGTDTQYF

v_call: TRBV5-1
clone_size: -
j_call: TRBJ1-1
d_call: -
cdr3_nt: TGCGCCAGCAGTAGACAGGACGACACTGAAGCTTTCTTT
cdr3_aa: CASSRQDDTEAFF

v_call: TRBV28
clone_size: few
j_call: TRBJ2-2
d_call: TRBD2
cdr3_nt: TGTGCCAGCAGTGTGGGAGGGCCCTCCGGGGAGCTGTTTTTT
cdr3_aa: CASSVGGPSGELFF

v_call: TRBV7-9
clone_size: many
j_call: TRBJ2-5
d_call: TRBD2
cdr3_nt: TGTGCCAGCAGCCGCGGGAGGGCACGTCAAGAGACCCAGTACTTC
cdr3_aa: CASSRGRARQETQYF

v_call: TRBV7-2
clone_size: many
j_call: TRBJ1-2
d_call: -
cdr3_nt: TGTGCCAGCAGCTTAGTATGGGGCTATGGCTACACCTTC
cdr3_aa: CASSLVWGYGYTF

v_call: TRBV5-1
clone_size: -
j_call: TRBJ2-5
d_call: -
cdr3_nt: TGCGCCAGCAGCTTGGCCTCGGGAGATAGGGAGACCCAGTACTTC
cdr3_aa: CASSLASGDRETQYF

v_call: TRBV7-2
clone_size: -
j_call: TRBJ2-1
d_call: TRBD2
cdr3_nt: TGTGCCAGCAGCCGACGACGGGAGGGGTACAATGAGCAGTTCTTC
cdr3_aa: CASSRRREGYNEQFF

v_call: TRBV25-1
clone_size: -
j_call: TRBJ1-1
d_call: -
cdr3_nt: TGTGCCAGCAGGACATCCACAGAAGCTTTCTTT
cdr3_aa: CASRTSTEAFF

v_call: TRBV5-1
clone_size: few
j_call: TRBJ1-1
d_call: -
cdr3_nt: TGCGCCAGCAGCTTATCTACCCTGAACACTGAAGCTTTCTTT
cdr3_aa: CASSLSTLNTEAFF

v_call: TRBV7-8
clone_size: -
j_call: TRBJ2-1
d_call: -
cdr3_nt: TGTGCCAGCAGCTTACCTACCGCATCCAATGAGCAGTTCTTC
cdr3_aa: CASSLPTASNEQFF

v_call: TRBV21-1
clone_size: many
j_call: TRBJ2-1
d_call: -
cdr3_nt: TGTGCCAGCAGCAAAGTAGCGGGAAACATGCGCTCCTACAATGAGCAGTTCTTC
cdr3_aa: CASSKVAGNMRSYNEQFF

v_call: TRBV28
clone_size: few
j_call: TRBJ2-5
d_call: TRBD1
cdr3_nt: TGTGCCAGCAGCAAGACAGGGGAGGAGGAGACCCAGTACTTC
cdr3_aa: CASSKTGEEETQYF

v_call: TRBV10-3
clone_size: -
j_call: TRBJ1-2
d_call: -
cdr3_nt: TGTGCCATCAGTGAGTCGAGGGACACATATGGCTACACCTTC
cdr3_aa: CAISESRDTYGYTF

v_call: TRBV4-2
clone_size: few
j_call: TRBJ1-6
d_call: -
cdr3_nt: TGTGCCAGCAGCACGAGACAGGCGTCATCACCCCTCCACTTT
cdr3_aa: CASSTRQASSPLHF

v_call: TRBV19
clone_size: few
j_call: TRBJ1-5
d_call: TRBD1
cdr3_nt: TGTGCCACCACCAACGGACAGGGATGGCAGCCCCAGCATTTT
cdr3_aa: CATTNGQGWQPQHF

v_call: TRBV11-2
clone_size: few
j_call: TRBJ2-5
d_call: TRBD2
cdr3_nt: TGTGCCAGCAGCTTAGATGGGCTAGCGGGAGTATACGGAGAGACCCAGTACTTC
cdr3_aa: CASSLDGLAGVYGETQYF

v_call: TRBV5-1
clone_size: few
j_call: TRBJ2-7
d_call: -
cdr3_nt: TGCGCCAGCAGCTTGGTGATAGGCGAGCAGTACTTC
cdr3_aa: CASSLVIGEQYF

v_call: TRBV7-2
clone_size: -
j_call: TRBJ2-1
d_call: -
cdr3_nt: TGTGCCAGCAGCTTAGTTGGGGGACTGGACTACAATGAGCAGTTCTTC
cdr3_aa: CASSLVGGLDYNEQFF

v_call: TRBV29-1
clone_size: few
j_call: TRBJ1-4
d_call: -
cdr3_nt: TGCAGCGGTGCGTTTAATGAAAAACTGTTTTTT
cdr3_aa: CSGAFNEKLFF

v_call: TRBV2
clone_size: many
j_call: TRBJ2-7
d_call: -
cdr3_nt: TGTGCCAGCAGTGAAGGGTTCTACGAGCAGTACTTC
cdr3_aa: CASSEGFYEQYF

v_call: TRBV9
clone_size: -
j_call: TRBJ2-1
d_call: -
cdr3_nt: TGTGCCAGCAGCGTAGAGCGGAACTACAATGAGCGGTTCTTC
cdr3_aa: CASSVERNYNERFF

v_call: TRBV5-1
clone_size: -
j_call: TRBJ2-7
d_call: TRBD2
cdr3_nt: TGCGCCAGCAGCTTGGCCTCGGGGACTAGCGCATCCTACGAGCAGTACTTC
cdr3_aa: CASSLASGTSASYEQYF

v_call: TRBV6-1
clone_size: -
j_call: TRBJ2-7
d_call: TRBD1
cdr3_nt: TGTGCCAGCAGTCGCGGACAGGGGCTCTACGAGCAGTACTTC
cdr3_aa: CASSRGQGLYEQYF

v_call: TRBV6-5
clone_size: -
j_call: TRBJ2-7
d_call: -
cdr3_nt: TGTGCCAGCAGTTACTCGAGGAGTTCCGGACAGCGAACTTACGAGCAGTACTTC
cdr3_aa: CASSYSRSSGQRTYEQYF

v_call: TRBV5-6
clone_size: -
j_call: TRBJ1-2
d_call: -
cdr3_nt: TGTGCCAGCAGCGTCGGGGGCAGGTCAAACTATGGCTACACCTTC
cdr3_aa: CASSVGGRSNYGYTF

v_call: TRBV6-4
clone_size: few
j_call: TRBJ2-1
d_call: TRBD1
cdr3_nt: TGTGCCAGCAGTACCGGGACAGGGCTCCGGAATGAGCAGTTCTTC
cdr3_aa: CASSTGTGLRNEQFF

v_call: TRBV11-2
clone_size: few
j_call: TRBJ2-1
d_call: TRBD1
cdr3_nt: TGTGCCAGCAGCTTAGATCCAGGAGGGATCTACCGGGACAGGGGGAATGAGCAGTTCTTC
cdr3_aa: CASSLDPGGIYRDRGNEQFF